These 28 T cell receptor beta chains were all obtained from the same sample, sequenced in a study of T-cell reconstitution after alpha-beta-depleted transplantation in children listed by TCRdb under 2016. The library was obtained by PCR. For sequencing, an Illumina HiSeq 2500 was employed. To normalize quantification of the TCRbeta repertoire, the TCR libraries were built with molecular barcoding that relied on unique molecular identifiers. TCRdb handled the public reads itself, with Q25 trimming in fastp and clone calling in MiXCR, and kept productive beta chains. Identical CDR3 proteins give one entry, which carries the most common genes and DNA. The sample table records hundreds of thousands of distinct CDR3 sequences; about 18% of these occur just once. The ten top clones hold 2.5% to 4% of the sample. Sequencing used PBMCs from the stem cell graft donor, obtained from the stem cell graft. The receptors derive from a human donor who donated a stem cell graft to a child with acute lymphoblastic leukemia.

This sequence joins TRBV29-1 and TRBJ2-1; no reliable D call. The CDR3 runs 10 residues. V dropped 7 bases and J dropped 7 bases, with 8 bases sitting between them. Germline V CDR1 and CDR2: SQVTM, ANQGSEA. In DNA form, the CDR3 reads TGCAGCGGTGAGTCAAATGAGCAGTTCTTC. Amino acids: CSGESNEQFF.

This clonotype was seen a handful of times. The chain's CDR3 is CASSLADSNTEAFF. CDR3 in DNA: TGCGCCAGCAGCTTGGCGGACAGCAACACTGAAGCTTTCTTT. J is TRBJ1-1 and V is TRBV5-1, with a possible D match to TRBD1 (6 bases). This CDR3 is built from 14 residues. The germline V gene encodes CDR1 SGHRS and CDR2 YFSETQ. Trimming pared 0 bases from V and 2 bases from J, leaving 8 bases between.

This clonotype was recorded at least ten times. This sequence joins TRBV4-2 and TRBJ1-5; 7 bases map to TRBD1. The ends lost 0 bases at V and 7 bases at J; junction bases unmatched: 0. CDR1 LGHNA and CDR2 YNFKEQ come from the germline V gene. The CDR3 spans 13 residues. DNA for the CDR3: TGTGCCAGCAGCCAAGAAGGGGGCCAGCCCCAGCATTTT. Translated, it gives CASSQEGGQPQHF.

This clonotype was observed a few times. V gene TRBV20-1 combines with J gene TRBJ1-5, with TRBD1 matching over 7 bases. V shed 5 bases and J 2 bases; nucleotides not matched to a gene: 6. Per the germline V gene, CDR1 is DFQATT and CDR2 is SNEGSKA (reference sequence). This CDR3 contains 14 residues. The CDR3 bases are TGCAGTGCTGGGGGACAGTTTCGCAATCAGCCCCAGCATTTT. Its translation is CSAGGQFRNQPQHF.

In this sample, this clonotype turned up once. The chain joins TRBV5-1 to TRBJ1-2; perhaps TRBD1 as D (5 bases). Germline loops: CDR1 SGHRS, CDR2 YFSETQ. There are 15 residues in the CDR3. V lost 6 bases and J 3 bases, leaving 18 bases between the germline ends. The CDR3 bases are TGCGCCAGCACCAACACGCTCGGACATGACTATGGCTACACCTTC. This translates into CASTNTLGHDYGYTF.

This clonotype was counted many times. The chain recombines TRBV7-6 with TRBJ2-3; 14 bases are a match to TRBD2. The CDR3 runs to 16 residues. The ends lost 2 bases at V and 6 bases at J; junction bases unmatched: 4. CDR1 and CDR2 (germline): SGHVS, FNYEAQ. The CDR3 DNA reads TGTGCCAGCAGCTTACGACTAGCGGGAGGGACCGATACGCAGTATTTT. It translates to CASSLRLAGGTDTQYF. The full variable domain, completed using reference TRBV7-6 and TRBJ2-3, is GAGVSQSPRYKVTKRGQDVALRCDPISGHVSLYWYRQALGQGPEFLTYFNYEAQQDKSGLPNDRFSAERPEGSISTLTIQRTEQRDSAMYRCASSLRLAGGTDTQYFGPGTRLTVL.

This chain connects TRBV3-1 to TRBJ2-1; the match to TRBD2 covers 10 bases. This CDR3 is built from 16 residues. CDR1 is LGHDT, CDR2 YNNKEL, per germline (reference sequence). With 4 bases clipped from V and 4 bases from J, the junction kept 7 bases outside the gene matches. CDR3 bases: TGTGCCAGCAGCCGGGAACTAGCGGGACTTTACAATGAGCAGTTCTTC. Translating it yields CASSRELAGLYNEQFF.

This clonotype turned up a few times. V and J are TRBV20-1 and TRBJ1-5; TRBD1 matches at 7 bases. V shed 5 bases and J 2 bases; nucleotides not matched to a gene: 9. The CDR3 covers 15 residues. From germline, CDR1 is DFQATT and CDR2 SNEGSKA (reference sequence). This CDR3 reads CSARKQGSGNQPQHF. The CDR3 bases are TGCAGTGCTCGCAAACAGGGGTCGGGCAATCAGCCCCAGCATTTT.

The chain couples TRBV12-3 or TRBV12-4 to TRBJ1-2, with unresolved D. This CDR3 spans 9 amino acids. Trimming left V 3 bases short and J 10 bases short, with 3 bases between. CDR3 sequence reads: CASSFPYTF. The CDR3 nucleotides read TGTGCCAGCAGTTTTCCCTACACCTTC.

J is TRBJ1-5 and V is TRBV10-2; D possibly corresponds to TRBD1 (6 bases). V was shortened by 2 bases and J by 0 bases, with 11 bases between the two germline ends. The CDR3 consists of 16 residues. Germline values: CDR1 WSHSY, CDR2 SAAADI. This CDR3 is CASSEGTFYSNQPQHF. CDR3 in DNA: TGCGCCAGCAGTGAGGGGACATTCTATAGCAATCAGCCCCAGCATTTT.

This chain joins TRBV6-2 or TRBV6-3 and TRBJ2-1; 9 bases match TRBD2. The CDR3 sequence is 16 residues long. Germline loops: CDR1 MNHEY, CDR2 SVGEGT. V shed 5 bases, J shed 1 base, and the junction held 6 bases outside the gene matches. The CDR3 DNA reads TGTGCCAGCAGTAGTAGCGGGAGTTGGTCCTACAATGAGCAGTTCTTC. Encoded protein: CASSSSGSWSYNEQFF.

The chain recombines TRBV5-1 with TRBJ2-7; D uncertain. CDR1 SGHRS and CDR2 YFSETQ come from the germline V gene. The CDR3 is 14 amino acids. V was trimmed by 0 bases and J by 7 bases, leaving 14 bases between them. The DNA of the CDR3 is TGCGCCAGCAGCTTGGAATTTGGTTTACTGGAGCAGTACTTC. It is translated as CASSLEFGLLEQYF. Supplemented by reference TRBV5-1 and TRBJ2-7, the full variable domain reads KAGVTQTPRYLIKTRGQQVTLSCSPISGHRSVSWYQQTPGQGLQFLFEYFSETQRNKGNFPGRFSGRQFSNSRSEMNVSTLELGDSALYLCASSLEFGLLEQYFGPGTRLTVT.

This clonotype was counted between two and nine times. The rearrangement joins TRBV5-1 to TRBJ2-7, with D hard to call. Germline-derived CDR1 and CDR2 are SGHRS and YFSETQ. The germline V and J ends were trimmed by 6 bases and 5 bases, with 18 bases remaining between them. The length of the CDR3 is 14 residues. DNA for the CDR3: TGCGCCAGCACACCTACTGTATCCGTCCACGAGCAGTACTTC. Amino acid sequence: CASTPTVSVHEQYF.

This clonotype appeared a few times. CDR3 sequence reads: CASSLFSVAASYNEQFF. The CDR3 nucleotides read TGTGCCAGCAGCTTATTTTCGGTTGCGGCCTCCTACAATGAGCAGTTCTTC. The chain employs TRBV7-8 and TRBJ2-1; D uncertain. Trimming left V 2 bases short and J 0 bases short, with 14 bases between. Germline CDR1 reads SGHVS; CDR2 reads FQNEAQ. The CDR3 sequence is 17 residues long.

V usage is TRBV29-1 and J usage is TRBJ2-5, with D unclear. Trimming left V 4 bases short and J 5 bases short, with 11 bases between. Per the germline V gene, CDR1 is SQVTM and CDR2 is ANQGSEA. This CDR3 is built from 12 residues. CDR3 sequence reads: CSVVSVMETQYF. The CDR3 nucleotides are TGCAGCGTTGTTAGTGTAATGGAGACCCAGTACTTC.

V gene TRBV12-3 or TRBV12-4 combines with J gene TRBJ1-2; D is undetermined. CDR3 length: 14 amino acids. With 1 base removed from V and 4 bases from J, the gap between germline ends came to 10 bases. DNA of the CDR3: TGTGCCAGCAGTTTAGAGACACCGAGCTATGGCTACACCTTC. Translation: CASSLETPSYGYTF.

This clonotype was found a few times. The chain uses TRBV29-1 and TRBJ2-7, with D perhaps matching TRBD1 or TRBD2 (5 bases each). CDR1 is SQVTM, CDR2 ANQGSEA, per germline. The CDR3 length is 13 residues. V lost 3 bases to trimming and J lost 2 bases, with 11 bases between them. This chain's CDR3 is CSVDRDGTYEQYF. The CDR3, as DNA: TGCAGCGTTGACCGGGACGGAACCTACGAGCAGTACTTC.

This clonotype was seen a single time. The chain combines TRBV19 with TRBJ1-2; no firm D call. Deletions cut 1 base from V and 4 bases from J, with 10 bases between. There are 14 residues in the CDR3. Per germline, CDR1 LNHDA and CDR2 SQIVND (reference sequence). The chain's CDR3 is CASSIVGSGYGYTF. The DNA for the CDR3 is TGTGCCAGTAGTATAGTGGGCAGCGGCTATGGCTACACCTTC.

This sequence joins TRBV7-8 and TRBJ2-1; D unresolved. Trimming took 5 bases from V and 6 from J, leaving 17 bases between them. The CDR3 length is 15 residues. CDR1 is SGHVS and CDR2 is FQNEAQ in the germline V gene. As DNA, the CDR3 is TGTGCCAGCAGCCAGCCGGCCCTCATGACCAATGAGCAGTTCTTC. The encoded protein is CASSQPALMTNEQFF.

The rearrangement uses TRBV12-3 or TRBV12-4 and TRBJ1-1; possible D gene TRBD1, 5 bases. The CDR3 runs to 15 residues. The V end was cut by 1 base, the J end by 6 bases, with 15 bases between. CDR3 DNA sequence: TGTGCCAGCAGTTTAGGGGGGGGATGGGGGGCTGAAGCTTTCTTT. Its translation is CASSLGGGWGAEAFF.

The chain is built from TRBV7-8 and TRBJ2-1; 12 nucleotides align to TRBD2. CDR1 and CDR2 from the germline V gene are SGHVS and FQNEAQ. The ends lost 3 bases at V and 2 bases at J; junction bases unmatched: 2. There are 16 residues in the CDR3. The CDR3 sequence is CASSFWTSGTYNEQFF. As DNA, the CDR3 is TGTGCCAGCAGCTTCTGGACTAGCGGGACCTACAATGAGCAGTTCTTC.

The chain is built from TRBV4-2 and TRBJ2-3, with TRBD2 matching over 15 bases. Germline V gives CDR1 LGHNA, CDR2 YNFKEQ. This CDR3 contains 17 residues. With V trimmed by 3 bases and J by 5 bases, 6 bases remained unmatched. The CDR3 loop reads CASSQDGGLAGGDTQYF. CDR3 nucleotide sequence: TGTGCCAGCAGCCAGGACGGGGGACTAGCGGGAGGAGATACGCAGTATTTT.

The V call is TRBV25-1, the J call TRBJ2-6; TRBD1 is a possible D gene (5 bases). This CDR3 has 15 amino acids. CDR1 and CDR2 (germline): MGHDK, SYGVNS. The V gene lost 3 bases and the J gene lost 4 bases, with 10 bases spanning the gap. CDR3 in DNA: TGTGCCAGCAGTGATAAGGGGCCCGGGGCCAACGTCCTGACTTTC. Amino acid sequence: CASSDKGPGANVLTF.

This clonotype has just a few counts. CDR3 nucleotide sequence: TGTGCCACCACATCCGATGGCTCCTACAATGAGCAGTTCTTC. Translating gives CATTSDGSYNEQFF. This sequence joins TRBV2 and TRBJ2-1; D is unresolved. V gave up 10 bases and J gave up 0 bases, with 13 bases separating them. The CDR3 loop spans 14 amino acids. In germline, CDR1 is SNHLY, CDR2 FYNNEI.

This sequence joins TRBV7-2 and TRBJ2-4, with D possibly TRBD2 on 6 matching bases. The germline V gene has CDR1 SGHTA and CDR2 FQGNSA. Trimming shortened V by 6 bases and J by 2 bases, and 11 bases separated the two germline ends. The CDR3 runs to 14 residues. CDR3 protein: CASSIGGTKNIQYF. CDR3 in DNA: TGTGCCAGCAGTATTGGCGGGACCAAAAACATTCAGTACTTC.

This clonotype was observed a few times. CDR3 region: CASATDNPREREGLETQYF. In DNA form, the CDR3 reads TGTGCCAGCGCGACGGATAACCCACGAGAGCGGGAGGGATTAGAGACCCAGTACTTC. V and J are TRBV12-3 or TRBV12-4 and TRBJ2-5; TRBD2 agrees at 10 bases. Germline trimming cut 8 bases from V and 4 bases from J; bases unmatched to any gene: 22. This CDR3 is 19 amino acids long.

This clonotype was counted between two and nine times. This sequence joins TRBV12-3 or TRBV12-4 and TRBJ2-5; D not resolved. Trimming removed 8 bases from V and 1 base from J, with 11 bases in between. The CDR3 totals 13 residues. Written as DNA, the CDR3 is TGTGCCAGCGCTTTTTCCTCCCAAGAGACCCAGTACTTC. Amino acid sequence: CASAFSSQETQYF.

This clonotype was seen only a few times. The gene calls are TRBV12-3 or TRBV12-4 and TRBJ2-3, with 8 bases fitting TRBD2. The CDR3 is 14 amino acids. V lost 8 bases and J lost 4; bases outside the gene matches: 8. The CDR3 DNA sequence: TGTGCCAGCGCACTGACTAGCGCAGCAGATACGCAGTATTTT. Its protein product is CASALTSAADTQYF.